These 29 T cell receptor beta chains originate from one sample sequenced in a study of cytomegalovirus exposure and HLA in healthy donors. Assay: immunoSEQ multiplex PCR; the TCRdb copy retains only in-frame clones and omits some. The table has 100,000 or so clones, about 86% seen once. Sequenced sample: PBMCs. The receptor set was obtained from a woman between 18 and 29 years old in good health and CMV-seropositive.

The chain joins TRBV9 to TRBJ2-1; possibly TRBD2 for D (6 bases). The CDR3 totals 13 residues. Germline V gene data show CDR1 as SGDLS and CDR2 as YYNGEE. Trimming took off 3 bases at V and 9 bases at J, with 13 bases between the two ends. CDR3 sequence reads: CASSAGTFSEQFF. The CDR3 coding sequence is TGTGCCAGCAGCGCAGGGACTTTTAGTGAGCAGTTCTTC.

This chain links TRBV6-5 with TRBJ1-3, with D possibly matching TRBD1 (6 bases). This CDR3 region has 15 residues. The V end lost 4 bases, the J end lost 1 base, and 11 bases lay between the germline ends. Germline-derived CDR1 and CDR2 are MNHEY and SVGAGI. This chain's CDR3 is CASSSTGRSGNTIYF. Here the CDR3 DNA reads TGTGCCAGCAGTTCAACAGGGCGGTCTGGAAACACCATATATTTT.

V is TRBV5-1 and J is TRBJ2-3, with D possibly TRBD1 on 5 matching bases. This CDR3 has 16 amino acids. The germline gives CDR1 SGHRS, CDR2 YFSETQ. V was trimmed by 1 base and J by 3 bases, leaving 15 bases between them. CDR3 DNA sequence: TGCGCCAGCAGCTTGTTTCGGCAGGGAACGACAGATACGCAGTATTTT. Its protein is CASSLFRQGTTDTQYF.

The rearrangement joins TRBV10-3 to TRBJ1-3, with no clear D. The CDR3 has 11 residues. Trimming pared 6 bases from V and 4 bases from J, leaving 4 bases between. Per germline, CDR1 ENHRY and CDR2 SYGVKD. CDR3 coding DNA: TGTGCCATCAGACAGGGAAACACCATATATTTT. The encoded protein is CAIRQGNTIYF.

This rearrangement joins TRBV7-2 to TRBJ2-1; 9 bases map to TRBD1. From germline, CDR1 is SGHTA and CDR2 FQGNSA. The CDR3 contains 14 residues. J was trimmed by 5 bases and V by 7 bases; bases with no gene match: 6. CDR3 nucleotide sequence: TGTGCCAGCACCCGGGACAGGGTCGACAATGAGCAGTTCTTC. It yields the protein CASTRDRVDNEQFF.

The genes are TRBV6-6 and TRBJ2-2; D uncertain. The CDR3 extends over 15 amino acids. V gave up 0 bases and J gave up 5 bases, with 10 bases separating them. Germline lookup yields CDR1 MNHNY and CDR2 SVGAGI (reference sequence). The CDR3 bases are TGTGCCAGCAGTTACTCCCCAGCGTGGACCGGGGAGCTGTTTTTT. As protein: CASSYSPAWTGELFF.

DNA for the CDR3: TGTGCCAGCAGCCGCGGAGGCGGCGAGCAGTACTTC. Translation gives CASSRGGGEQYF. V gene TRBV11-2 combines with J gene TRBJ2-7; possibly TRBD2 for D (5 bases). Germline V CDR1 and CDR2: SGHAT, FQNNGV. V was trimmed by 5 bases and J by 6 bases, leaving 11 bases between them. The CDR3 has 12 amino acids.

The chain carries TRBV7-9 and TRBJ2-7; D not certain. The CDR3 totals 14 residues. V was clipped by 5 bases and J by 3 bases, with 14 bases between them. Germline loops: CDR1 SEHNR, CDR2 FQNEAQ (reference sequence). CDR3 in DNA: TGTGCCAGCAGCCCCCTTATCCCGGGCTACGAGCAGTACTTC. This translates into CASSPLIPGYEQYF.

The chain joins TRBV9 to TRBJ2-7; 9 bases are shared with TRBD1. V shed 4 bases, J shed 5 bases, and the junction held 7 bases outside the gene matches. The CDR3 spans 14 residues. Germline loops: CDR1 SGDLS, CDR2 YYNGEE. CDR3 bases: TGTGCCAGCAGCACCCACAGGGGGCAGGACGAGCAGTACTTC. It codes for CASSTHRGQDEQYF.

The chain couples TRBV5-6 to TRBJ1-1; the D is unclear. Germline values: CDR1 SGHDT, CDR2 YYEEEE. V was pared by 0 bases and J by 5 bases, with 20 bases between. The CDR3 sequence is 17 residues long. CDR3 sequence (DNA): TGTGCCAGCAGCTTGGGGGAACTGCGACGGGGATTGACTGAAGCTTTCTTT. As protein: CASSLGELRRGLTEAFF. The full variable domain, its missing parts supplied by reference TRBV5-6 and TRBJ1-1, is DAGVTQSPTHLIKTRGQQVTLRCSPKSGHDTVSWYQQALGQGPQFIFQYYEEEERQRGNFPDRFSGHQFPNYSSELNVNALLLGDSALYLCASSLGELRRGLTEAFFGQGTRLTVV.

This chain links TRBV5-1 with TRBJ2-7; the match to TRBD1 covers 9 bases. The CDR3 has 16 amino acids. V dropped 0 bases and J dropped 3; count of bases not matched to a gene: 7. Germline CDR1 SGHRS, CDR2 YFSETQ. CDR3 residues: CASSLGLDRGGYEQYF. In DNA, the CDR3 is TGCGCCAGCAGCTTGGGGTTGGACAGGGGTGGCTACGAGCAGTACTTC.

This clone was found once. The CDR3 DNA is TGTGCCAGCAGCTTAGGTTCTGGGGGGACTGAAGCTTTCTTT. The encoded protein is CASSLGSGGTEAFF. The chain combines TRBV7-6 with TRBJ1-1, with D possibly being TRBD1 (5 bases). The CDR3 is 14 residues long. V lost 1 base to trimming and J lost 5 bases, with 11 bases between them. Germline lookup yields CDR1 SGHVS and CDR2 FNYEAQ.

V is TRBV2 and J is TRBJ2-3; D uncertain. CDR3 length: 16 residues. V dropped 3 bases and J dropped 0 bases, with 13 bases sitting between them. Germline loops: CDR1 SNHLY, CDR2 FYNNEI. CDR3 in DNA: TGTGCCAGCAGTGAGTTCCAGCTAGAGAGCACAGATACGCAGTATTTT. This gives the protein CASSEFQLESTDTQYF.

CDR3 bases: TGTGCCAGCAGTGAAGCGCTTCGGACAGCGAATGGGCAGCCCCAGCATTTT. It encodes CASSEALRTANGQPQHF. J is TRBJ1-5 and V is TRBV2, with D possibly TRBD1 on 6 matching bases. The CDR3 loop spans 17 amino acids. CDR1 is SNHLY and CDR2 is FYNNEI in the germline V gene. The ends were cut back, 0 bases at V and 7 bases at J, with 19 bases in the middle.

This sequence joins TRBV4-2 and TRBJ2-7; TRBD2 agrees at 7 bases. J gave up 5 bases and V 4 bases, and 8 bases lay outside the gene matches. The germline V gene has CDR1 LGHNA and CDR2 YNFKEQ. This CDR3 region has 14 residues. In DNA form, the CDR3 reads TGTGCCAGCAGCCGGACCGGGGAGGGGAACGAGCAGTACTTC. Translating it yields CASSRTGEGNEQYF.

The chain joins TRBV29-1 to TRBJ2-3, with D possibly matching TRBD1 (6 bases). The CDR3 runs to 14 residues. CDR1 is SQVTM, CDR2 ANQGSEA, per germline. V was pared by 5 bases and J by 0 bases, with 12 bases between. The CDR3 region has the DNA TGCAGCGTTTCCGGGACACCTAGCACAGATACGCAGTATTTT. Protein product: CSVSGTPSTDTQYF.

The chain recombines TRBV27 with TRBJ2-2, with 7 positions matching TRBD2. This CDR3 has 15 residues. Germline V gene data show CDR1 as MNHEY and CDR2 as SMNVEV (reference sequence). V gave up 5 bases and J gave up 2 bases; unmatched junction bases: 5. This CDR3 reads CASSPRTRNTGELFF. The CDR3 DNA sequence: TGTGCCAGCAGTCCCAGGACTAGAAACACCGGGGAGCTGTTTTTT.

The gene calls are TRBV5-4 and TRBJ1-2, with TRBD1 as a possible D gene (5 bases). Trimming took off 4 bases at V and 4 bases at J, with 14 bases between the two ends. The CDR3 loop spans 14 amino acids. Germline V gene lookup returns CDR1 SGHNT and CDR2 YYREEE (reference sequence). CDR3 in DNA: TGTGCCAGCAGCAGCTCTACAGGACCCTATGGCTACACCTTC. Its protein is CASSSSTGPYGYTF.

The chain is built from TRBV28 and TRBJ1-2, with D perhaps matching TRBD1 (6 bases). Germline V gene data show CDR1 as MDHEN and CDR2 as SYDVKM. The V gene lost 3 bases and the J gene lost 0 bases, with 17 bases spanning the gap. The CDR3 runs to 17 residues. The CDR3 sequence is CASSFRTGYRANYGYTF. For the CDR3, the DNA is TGTGCCAGCAGTTTCCGAACAGGGTATCGGGCTAACTATGGCTACACCTTC.

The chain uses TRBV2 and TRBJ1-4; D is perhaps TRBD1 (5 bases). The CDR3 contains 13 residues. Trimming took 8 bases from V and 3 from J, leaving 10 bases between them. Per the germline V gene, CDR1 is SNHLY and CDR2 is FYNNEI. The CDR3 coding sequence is TGTGCCAGCGGAGGGGATTCTAATGAAAAACTGTTTTTT. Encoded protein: CASGGDSNEKLFF.

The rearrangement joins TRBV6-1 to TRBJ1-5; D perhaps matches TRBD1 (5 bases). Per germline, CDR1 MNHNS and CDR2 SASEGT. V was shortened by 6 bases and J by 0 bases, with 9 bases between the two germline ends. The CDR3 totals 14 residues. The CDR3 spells CASSDQGSNQPQHF. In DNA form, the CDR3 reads TGTGCCAGCAGCGATCAGGGTAGCAATCAGCCCCAGCATTTT.

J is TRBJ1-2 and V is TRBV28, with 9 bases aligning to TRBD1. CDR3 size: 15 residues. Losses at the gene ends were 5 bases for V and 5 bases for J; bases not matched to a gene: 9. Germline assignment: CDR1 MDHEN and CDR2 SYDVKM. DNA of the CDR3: TGTGCCAGCAGTAAAACCGGGACAGGGTTGTATGGCTACACCTTC. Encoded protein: CASSKTGTGLYGYTF.

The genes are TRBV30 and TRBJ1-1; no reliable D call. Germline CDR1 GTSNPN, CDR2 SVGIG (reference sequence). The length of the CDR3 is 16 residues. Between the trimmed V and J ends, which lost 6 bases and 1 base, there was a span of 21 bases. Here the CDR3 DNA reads TGTGCCTGCTCGACCTTCCGTTTTGACTCGAACACTGAAGCTTTCTTT. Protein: CACSTFRFDSNTEAFF. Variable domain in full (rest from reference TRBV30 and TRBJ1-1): SQTIHQWPATLVQPVGSPLSLECTVEGTSNPNLYWYRQAAGRGLQLLFYSVGIGQISSEVPQNLSASRPQDRQFILSSKKLLLSDSGFYLCACSTFRFDSNTEAFFGQGTRLTVV.

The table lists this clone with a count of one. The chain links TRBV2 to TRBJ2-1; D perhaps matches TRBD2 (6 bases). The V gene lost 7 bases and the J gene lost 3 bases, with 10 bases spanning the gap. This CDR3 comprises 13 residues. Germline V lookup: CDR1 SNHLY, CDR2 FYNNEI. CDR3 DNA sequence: TGTGCCAGCATTGGGGGAGGCTACAATGAGCAGTTCTTC. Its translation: CASIGGGYNEQFF.

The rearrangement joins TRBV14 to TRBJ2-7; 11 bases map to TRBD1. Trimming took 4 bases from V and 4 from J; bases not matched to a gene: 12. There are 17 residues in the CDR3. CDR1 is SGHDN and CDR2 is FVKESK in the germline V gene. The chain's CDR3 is CASSLMPGQGERYEQYF. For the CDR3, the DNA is TGTGCCAGCAGCCTCATGCCGGGACAGGGGGAAAGGTACGAGCAGTACTTC.

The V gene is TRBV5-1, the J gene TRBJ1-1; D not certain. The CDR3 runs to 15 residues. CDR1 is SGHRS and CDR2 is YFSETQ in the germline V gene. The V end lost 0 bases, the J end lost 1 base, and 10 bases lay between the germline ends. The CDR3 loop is CASSLAAGKNTEAFF. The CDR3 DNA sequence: TGCGCCAGCAGCTTGGCGGCCGGGAAGAACACTGAAGCTTTCTTT.

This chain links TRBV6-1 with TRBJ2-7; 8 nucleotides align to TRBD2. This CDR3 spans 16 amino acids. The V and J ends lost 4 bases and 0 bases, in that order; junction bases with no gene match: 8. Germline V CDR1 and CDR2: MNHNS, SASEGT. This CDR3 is CASSGRTSWSSYEQYF. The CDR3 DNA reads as TGTGCCAGCAGTGGGAGGACTAGCTGGAGCTCCTACGAGCAGTACTTC.

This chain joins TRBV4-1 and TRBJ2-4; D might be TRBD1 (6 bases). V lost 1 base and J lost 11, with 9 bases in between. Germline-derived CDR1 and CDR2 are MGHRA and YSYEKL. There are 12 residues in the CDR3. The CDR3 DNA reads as TGCGCCAGCAGCCAAGCAGGGGTCTTTCAGTACTTC. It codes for CASSQAGVFQYF.

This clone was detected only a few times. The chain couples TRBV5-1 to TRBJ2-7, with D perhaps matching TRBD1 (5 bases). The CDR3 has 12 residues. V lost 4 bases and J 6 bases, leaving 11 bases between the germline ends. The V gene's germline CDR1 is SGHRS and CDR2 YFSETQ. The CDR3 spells CASSITGSEQYF. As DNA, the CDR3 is TGCGCCAGCAGCATTACAGGATCCGAGCAGTACTTC.